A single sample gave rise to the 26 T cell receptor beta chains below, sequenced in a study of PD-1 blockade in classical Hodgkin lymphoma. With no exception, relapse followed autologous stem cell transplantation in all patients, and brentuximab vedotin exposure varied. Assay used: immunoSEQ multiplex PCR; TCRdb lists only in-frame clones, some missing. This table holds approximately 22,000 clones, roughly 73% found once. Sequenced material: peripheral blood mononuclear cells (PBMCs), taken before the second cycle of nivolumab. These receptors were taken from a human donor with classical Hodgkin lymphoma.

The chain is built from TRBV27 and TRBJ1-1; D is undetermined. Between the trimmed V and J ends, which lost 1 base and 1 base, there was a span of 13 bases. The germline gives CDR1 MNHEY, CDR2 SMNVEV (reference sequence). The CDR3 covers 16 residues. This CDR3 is CASSLWAAAKNTEAFF. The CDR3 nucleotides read TGTGCCAGCAGTTTATGGGCGGCAGCTAAGAACACTGAAGCTTTCTTT.

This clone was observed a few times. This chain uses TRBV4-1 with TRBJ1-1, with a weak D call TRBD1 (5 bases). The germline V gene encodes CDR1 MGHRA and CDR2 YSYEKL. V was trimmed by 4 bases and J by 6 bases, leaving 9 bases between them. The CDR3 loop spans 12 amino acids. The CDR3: CASSRPGPEAFF. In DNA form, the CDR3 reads TGCGCCAGCAGCCGCCCGGGACCTGAAGCTTTCTTT.

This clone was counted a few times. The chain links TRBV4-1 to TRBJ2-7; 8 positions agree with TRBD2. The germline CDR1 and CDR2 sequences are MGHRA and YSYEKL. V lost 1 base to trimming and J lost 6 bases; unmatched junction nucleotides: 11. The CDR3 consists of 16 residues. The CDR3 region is CASSQVPPGLVSEQYF. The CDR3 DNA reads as TGCGCCAGCAGCCAAGTTCCTCCGGGACTAGTCTCCGAGCAGTACTTC.

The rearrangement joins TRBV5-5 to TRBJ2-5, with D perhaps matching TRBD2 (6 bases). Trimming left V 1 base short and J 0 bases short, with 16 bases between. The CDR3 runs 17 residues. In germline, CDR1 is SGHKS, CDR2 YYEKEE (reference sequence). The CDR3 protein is CASSLLFSGGYQETQYF. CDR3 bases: TGTGCCAGCAGCTTGCTCTTTAGCGGAGGGTACCAAGAGACCCAGTACTTC.

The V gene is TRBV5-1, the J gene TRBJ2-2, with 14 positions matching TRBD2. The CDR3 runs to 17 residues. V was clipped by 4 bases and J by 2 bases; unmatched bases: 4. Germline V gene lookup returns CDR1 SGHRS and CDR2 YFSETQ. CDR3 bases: TGCGCCAGCAGCGAGGGACTAGCGGGAGTTAACACCGGGGAGCTGTTTTTT. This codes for CASSEGLAGVNTGELFF. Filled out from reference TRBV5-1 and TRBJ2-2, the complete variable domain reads KAGVTQTPRYLIKTRGQQVTLSCSPISGHRSVSWYQQTPGQGLQFLFEYFSETQRNKGNFPGRFSGRQFSNSRSEMNVSTLELGDSALYLCASSEGLAGVNTGELFFGEGSRLTVL.

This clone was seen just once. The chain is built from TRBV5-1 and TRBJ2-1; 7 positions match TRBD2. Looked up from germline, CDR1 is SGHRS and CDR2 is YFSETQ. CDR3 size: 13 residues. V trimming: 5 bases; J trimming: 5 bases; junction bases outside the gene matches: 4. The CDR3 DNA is TGCGCCAGCAGAGGGACTAACCACAATGAGCAGTTCTTC. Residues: CASRGTNHNEQFF. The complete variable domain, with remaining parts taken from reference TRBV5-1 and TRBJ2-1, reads KAGVTQTPRYLIKTRGQQVTLSCSPISGHRSVSWYQQTPGQGLQFLFEYFSETQRNKGNFPGRFSGRQFSNSRSEMNVSTLELGDSALYLCASRGTNHNEQFFGPGTRLTVL.

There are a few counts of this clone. CDR3 DNA sequence: TGTGCCAGCCGACAGGGGGACAGGAACACTGAAGCTTTCTTT. Its translation: CASRQGDRNTEAFF. The chain combines TRBV2 with TRBJ1-1; TRBD1 matches 9 bases. Germline assignment: CDR1 SNHLY and CDR2 FYNNEI. This CDR3 has 14 residues. After removal of 8 bases from V and 1 base from J, the junction contained 5 bases not matched to a gene.

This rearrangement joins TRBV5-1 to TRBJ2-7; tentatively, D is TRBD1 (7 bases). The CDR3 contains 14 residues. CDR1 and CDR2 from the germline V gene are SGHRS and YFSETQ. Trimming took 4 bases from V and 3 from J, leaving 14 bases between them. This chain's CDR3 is CASSPGGDSYEQYF. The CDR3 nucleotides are TGCGCCAGCAGCCCCGGAGGGGACAGCTACGAGCAGTACTTC.

The CDR3 sequence is CASRYDQDNEQFF. CDR3 sequence (DNA): TGTGCCAGCAGATATGACCAGGACAATGAGCAGTTCTTC. V is TRBV2 and J is TRBJ2-1; D unresolved. Germline V gives CDR1 SNHLY, CDR2 FYNNEI. V lost 6 bases to trimming and J lost 5 bases, with 11 bases between them. CDR3 length: 13 amino acids.

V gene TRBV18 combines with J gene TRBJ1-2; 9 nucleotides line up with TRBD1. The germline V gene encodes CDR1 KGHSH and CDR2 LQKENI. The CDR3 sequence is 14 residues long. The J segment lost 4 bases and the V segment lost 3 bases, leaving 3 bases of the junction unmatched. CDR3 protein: CASSPGTGIYGYTF. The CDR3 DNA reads TGTGCCAGCTCACCCGGGACAGGGATCTATGGCTACACCTTC. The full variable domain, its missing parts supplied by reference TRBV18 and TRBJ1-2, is NAGVMQNPRHLVRRRGQEARLRCSPMKGHSHVYWYRQLPEEGLKFMVYLQKENIIDESGMPKERFSAEFPKEGPSILRIQQVVRGDSAAYFCASSPGTGIYGYTFGSGTRLTVV.

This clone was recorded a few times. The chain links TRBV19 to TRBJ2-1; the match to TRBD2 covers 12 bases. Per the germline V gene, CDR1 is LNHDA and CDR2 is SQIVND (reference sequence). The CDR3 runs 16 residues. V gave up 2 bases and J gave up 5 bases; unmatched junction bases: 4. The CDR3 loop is CASSILAGGHHNEQFF. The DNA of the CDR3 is TGTGCCAGTAGTATACTAGCGGGAGGGCACCACAATGAGCAGTTCTTC.

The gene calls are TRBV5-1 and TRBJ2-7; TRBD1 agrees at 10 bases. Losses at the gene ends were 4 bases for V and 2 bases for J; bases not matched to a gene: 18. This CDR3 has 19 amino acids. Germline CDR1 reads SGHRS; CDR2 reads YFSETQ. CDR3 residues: CASSTSTRQGAHSTYEQYF. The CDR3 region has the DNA TGCGCCAGCAGCACCTCCACGAGACAGGGGGCGCATTCAACCTACGAGCAGTACTTC. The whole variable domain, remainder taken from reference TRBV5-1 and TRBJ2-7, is KAGVTQTPRYLIKTRGQQVTLSCSPISGHRSVSWYQQTPGQGLQFLFEYFSETQRNKGNFPGRFSGRQFSNSRSEMNVSTLELGDSALYLCASSTSTRQGAHSTYEQYFGPGTRLTVT.

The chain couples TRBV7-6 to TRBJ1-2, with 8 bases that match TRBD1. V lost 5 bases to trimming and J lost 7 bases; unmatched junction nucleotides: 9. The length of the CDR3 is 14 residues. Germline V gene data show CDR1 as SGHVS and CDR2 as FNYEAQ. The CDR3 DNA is TGTGCCAGCAGCCCGGACAGGGTAGGATCTGGCTACACCTTC. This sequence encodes CASSPDRVGSGYTF.

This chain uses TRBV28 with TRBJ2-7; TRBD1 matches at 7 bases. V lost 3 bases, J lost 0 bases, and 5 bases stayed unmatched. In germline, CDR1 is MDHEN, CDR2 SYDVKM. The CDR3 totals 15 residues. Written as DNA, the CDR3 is TGTGCCAGCAGTTTCGCCGGGACAGTCTCCTACGAGCAGTACTTC. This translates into CASSFAGTVSYEQYF.

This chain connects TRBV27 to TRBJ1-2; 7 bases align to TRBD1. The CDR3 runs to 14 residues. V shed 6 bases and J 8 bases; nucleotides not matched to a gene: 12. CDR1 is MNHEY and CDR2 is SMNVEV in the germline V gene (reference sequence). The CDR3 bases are TGTGCCAGCAGAAACAGGGGAAGATCGGACGGCTACACCTTC. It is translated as CASRNRGRSDGYTF.

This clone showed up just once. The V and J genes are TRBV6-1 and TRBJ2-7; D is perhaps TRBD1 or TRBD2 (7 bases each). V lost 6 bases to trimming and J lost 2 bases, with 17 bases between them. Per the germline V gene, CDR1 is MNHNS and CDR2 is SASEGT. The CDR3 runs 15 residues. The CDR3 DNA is TGTGCCAGCAGCAAGCAGCAGGGGGGGACCTACGAGCAGTACTTC. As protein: CASSKQQGGTYEQYF.

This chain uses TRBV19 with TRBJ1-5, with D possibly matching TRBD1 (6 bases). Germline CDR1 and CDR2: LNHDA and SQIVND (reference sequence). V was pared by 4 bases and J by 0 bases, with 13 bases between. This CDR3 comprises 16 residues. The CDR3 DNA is TGTGCCAGTAGTAGCCAAGGACAGTATAGCAATCAGCCCCAGCATTTT. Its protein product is CASSSQGQYSNQPQHF.

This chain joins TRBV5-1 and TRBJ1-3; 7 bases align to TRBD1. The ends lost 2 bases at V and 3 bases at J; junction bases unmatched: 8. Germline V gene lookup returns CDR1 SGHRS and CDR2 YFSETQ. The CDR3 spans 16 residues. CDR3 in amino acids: CASSFGGRGYGNTIYF. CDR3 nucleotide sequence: TGCGCCAGCAGCTTTGGAGGCAGGGGGTATGGAAACACCATATATTTT.

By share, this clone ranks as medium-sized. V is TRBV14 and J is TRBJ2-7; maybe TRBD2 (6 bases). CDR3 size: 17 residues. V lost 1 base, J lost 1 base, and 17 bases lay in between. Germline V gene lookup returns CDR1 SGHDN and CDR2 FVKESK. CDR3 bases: TGTGCCAGCAGCCAAGGAAGTCGCGGGGCGAGGTCCTACGAGCAGTACTTC. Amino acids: CASSQGSRGARSYEQYF.

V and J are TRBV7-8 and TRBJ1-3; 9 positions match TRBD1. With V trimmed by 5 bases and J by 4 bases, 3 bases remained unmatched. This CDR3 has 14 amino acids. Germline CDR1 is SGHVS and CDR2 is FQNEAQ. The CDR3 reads CASSIGTGGNTIYF. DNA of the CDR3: TGTGCCAGCAGCATAGGGACAGGGGGAAACACCATATATTTT. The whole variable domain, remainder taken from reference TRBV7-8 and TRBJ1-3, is GAGVSQSPRYKVAKRGQDVALRCDPISGHVSLFWYQQALGQGPEFLTYFQNEAQLDKSGLPSDRFFAERPEGSVSTLKIQRTQQEDSAVYLCASSIGTGGNTIYFGEGSWLTVV.

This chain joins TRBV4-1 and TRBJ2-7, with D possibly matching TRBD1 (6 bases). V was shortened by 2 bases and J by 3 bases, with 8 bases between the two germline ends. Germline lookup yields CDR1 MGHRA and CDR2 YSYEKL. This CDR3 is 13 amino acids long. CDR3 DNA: TGCGCCAGCAGCCAATACAGGGACTACGAGCAGTACTTC. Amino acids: CASSQYRDYEQYF.

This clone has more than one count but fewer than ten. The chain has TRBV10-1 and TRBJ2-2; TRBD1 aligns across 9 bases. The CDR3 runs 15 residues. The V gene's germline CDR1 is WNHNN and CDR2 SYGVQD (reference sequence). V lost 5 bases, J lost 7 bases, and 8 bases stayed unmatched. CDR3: CASSPDGTGNGELFF. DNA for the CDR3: TGCGCCAGCAGTCCCGACGGGACAGGGAACGGGGAGCTGTTTTTT.

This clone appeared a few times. The CDR3 DNA reads as TGTGCCAGCAGCTCCGGACAGGTCAGAGTAGAAGAGACCCAGTACTTC. Its protein is CASSSGQVRVEETQYF. The V call is TRBV5-4, the J call TRBJ2-5, with 7 bases aligning to TRBD1. CDR3 length: 16 residues. CDR1 SGHNT and CDR2 YYREEE come from the germline V gene (reference sequence). The J segment lost 3 bases and the V segment lost 3 bases, leaving 11 bases of the junction unmatched.

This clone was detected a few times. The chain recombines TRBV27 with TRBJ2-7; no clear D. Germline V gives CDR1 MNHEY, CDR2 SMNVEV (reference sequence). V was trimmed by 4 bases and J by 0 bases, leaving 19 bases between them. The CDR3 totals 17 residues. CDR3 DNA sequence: TGTGCCAGCAGTTCCCCACTCCCGCAGGTTAGCTCCTACGAGCAGTACTTC. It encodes CASSSPLPQVSSYEQYF.

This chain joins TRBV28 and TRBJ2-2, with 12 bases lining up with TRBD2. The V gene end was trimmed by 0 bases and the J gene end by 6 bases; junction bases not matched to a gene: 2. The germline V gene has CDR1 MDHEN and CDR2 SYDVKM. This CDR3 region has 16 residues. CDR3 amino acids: CASSLWTSGRSGELFF. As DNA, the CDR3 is TGTGCCAGCAGTTTATGGACTAGCGGGAGATCCGGGGAGCTGTTTTTT.

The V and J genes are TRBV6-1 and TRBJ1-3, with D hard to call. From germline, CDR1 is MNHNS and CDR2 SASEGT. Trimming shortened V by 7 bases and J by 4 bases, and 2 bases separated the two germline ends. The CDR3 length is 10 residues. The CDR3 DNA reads TGTGCCAGCATCGGAAACACCATATATTTT. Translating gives CASIGNTIYF.